These 29 T cell receptor beta chains originate from one sample sequenced in a study of technical replicates of blood from a handful of donors. Using immunoSEQ multiplex PCR, the repertoire was profiled, and TCRdb retains in-frame clones only, with some absent. The sample shows 55,000 to 80,000 clones, 95% to 97% of them seen only once. Sequencing was performed on T cells isolated from PBMCs. These receptor sequences come from a human donor in good health.

DNA of the CDR3: TGTGCCAGTATGCGAATGGGGACTAGCGGGTTAATCAATGAGCAGTTCTTC. Encoded protein: CASMRMGTSGLINEQFF. The chain couples TRBV19 to TRBJ2-1; the match to TRBD2 covers 12 bases. Germline CDR1 reads LNHDA; CDR2 reads SQIVND (reference sequence). The trim removed 7 bases at V and 6 bases at J, leaving 13 bases unmatched. The CDR3 totals 17 residues.

This clone was seen a few times. V and J are TRBV6-4 and TRBJ2-1; 7 nucleotides line up with TRBD2. Unmatched junction bases numbered 7, after V lost 5 bases and J lost 3 bases. This CDR3 contains 15 residues. CDR1 and CDR2 (germline): MRHNA, SNTAGT. The CDR3 nucleotides read TGTGCCAGCAGTACCCGCAGCGGGGACTACAATGAGCAGTTCTTC. It codes for CASSTRSGDYNEQFF.

The J gene is TRBJ2-7, the V gene TRBV6-6; 10 nucleotides line up with TRBD2. The CDR3 is 16 residues long. V lost 6 bases and J lost 3; bases outside the gene matches: 11. Germline values: CDR1 MNHNY, CDR2 SVGAGI (reference sequence). The CDR3 loop reads CASSRRKRGGLYEQYF. CDR3 nucleotide sequence: TGTGCCAGCAGCCGCCGGAAGCGGGGGGGCCTCTACGAGCAGTACTTC.

The V call is TRBV19, the J call TRBJ2-1, with D tentatively TRBD2 (6 bases). The V gene's germline CDR1 is LNHDA and CDR2 SQIVND (reference sequence). Trimming stripped 5 bases from V and 4 bases from J, with 12 bases between. The CDR3 has 14 residues. The CDR3 sequence: CASSAGTPYNEQFF. The DNA for the CDR3 is TGTGCCAGTAGTGCCGGGACTCCTTACAATGAGCAGTTCTTC.

The chain recombines TRBV27 with TRBJ2-5; no reliable D call. This CDR3 is 14 amino acids long. V was cut by 1 base and J by 2 bases, with 8 bases left in between. Germline assignment: CDR1 MNHEY and CDR2 SMNVEV (reference sequence). CDR3 DNA: TGTGCCAGCAGTTTATTTTGGGCTCAAGAGACCCAGTACTTC. It translates to CASSLFWAQETQYF.

This clone was seen a handful of times. This chain links TRBV10-1 with TRBJ2-5; D is possibly TRBD1 (6 bases). V lost 8 bases to trimming and J lost 3 bases, with 13 bases between them. The CDR3 runs 13 residues. Per germline, CDR1 WNHNN and CDR2 SYGVQD (reference sequence). The chain's CDR3 is CASSTGYEETQYF. DNA of the CDR3: TGCGCCAGCTCTACAGGGTATGAAGAGACCCAGTACTTC.

CDR3 sequence: CASSPWGLYEKLFF. The CDR3 DNA reads as TGTGCCAGCAGCCCCTGGGGCCTCTATGAAAAACTGTTTTTT. The chain joins TRBV7-2 to TRBJ1-4; D is possibly TRBD1 (5 bases). CDR1 is SGHTA and CDR2 is FQGNSA in the germline V gene. V shed 5 bases and J shed 6 bases, with 13 bases lying between them. CDR3 size: 14 residues.

The chain uses TRBV7-9 and TRBJ1-6, with TRBD1 matching 7 bases. This CDR3 is built from 16 residues. CDR1 and CDR2 (germline): SEHNR, FQNEAQ (reference sequence). J gave up 6 bases and V 6 bases, and 11 bases lay outside the gene matches. The CDR3 reads CASSPSPGQTNSPLHF. The CDR3 DNA follows: TGTGCCAGCAGTCCATCTCCGGGACAGACTAATTCACCCCTCCACTTT.

V and J are TRBV10-1 and TRBJ2-7, with D possibly being TRBD2 (6 bases). V dropped 8 bases and J dropped 3 bases, with 8 bases sitting between them. Germline loops: CDR1 WNHNN, CDR2 SYGVQD (reference sequence). The CDR3 has 11 residues. Here the CDR3 reads CASGTFYEQYF. CDR3 in DNA: TGCGCCAGCGGGACTTTCTACGAGCAGTACTTC.

This rearrangement joins TRBV5-4 to TRBJ1-1; TRBD1 aligns across 7 bases. The V gene's germline CDR1 is SGHNT and CDR2 YYREEE (reference sequence). J was trimmed by 4 bases and V by 6 bases; bases with no gene match: 9. The length of the CDR3 is 14 residues. CDR3 in amino acids: CASIPQGSGTEAFF. The DNA for the CDR3 is TGTGCCAGCATACCACAGGGGTCGGGCACTGAAGCTTTCTTT.

The rearrangement joins TRBV5-4 to TRBJ2-7; a possible D gene is TRBD2 (6 bases). This CDR3 contains 14 residues. V was shortened by 4 bases and J by 0 bases, with 11 bases between the two germline ends. CDR1 is SGHNT, CDR2 YYREEE, per germline (reference sequence). The CDR3 sequence is CASSPGTGSYEQYF. Written as DNA, the CDR3 is TGTGCCAGCAGCCCCGGGACTGGCTCCTACGAGCAGTACTTC. Complete variable domain (other parts from reference TRBV5-4 and TRBJ2-7): ETGVTQSPTHLIKTRGQQVTLRCSSQSGHNTVSWYQQALGQGPQFIFQYYREEENGRGNFPPRFSGLQFPNYSSELNVNALELDDSALYLCASSPGTGSYEQYFGPGTRLTVT.

CDR3 region: CASSQDWTSAPDTQYF. The CDR3 DNA sequence: TGCGCCAGCAGCCAAGATTGGACTAGCGCCCCAGATACGCAGTATTTT. The genes are TRBV4-1 and TRBJ2-3; the match to TRBD2 covers 9 bases. CDR1 is MGHRA and CDR2 is YSYEKL in the germline V gene. The length of the CDR3 is 16 residues. V shed 0 bases and J 4 bases; nucleotides not matched to a gene: 5.

J is TRBJ2-2 and V is TRBV18, with no clear D. The CDR3 consists of 16 residues. Per germline, CDR1 KGHSH and CDR2 LQKENI. The V and J ends lost 5 bases and 2 bases respectively, with 15 bases between them. In DNA form, the CDR3 reads TGTGCCAGCTCATCATATAGCAGACCAAACACCGGGGAGCTGTTTTTT. Its translation is CASSSYSRPNTGELFF.

This chain joins TRBV6-4 and TRBJ2-1, with 8 nucleotides matching TRBD2. This CDR3 spans 15 amino acids. The junction had 7 bases not matched to a gene; V was cut back by 4 bases and J by 5 bases. The germline V gene encodes CDR1 MRHNA and CDR2 SNTAGT. CDR3 sequence (DNA): TGTGCCAGCAGTGCGGGAGGGCAAACACACAATGAGCAGTTCTTC. Its protein is CASSAGGQTHNEQFF.

CDR3 DNA: TGTGCCAGCGGAGGTCAGGGACAGGGGTATCGAGATACGCAGTATTTT. Translated: CASGGQGQGYRDTQYF. This chain connects TRBV28 to TRBJ2-3, with 10 bases that match TRBD1. Unmatched junction bases numbered 13, after V lost 8 bases and J lost 5 bases. The CDR3 extends over 16 amino acids. Looked up from germline, CDR1 is MDHEN and CDR2 is SYDVKM.

This CDR3 reads CASSSRQGWANTEAFF. The CDR3 DNA is TGTGCCAGCAGCTCAAGACAGGGATGGGCGAACACTGAAGCTTTCTTT. This chain uses TRBV13 with TRBJ1-1; 7 bases are a match to TRBD1. Trimming took 4 bases from V and 1 from J; bases not matched to a gene: 9. CDR3 length equals 16 residues. Germline V gives CDR1 PRHDT, CDR2 FYEKMQ (reference sequence).

V is TRBV14 and J is TRBJ1-2; D not resolved. This CDR3 region has 12 residues. Germline V gene lookup returns CDR1 SGHDN and CDR2 FVKESK. V lost 2 bases to trimming and J lost 3 bases, with 4 bases between them. The CDR3 reads CASSQTDYGYTF. CDR3 DNA sequence: TGTGCCAGCAGCCAAACAGACTATGGCTACACCTTC.

The chain has TRBV5-1 and TRBJ2-2; 7 nucleotides line up with TRBD2. Trimming took 0 bases from V and 4 from J; bases not matched to a gene: 21. The V gene's germline CDR1 is SGHRS and CDR2 YFSETQ. The CDR3 loop spans 21 amino acids. In DNA form, the CDR3 reads TGCGCCAGCAGCTTGGCCGCTCGGGGGGTTACTCACTTCCTATTCACCGGGGAGCTGTTTTTT. The encoded protein is CASSLAARGVTHFLFTGELFF.

The chain combines TRBV9 with TRBJ2-7, with 7 bases matching TRBD1. The CDR3 extends over 15 amino acids. Looked up from germline, CDR1 is SGDLS and CDR2 is YYNGEE. Germline trimming cut 0 bases from V and 3 bases from J; bases unmatched to any gene: 6. CDR3 coding DNA: TGTGCCAGCAGCGTAGGGGACAGTGACGTCTACGAGCAGTACTTC. Translating it yields CASSVGDSDVYEQYF.

The gene calls are TRBV11-3 and TRBJ2-1; TRBD1 matches 9 bases. The CDR3 loop spans 15 amino acids. Germline trimming cut 0 bases from V and 8 bases from J; bases unmatched to any gene: 5. Germline CDR1 is SGHNT and CDR2 is YENEEA. The CDR3 reads CASSLDWGQGHEQFF. The CDR3 DNA is TGTGCCAGCAGCTTAGATTGGGGACAGGGACATGAGCAGTTCTTC.

In this sample, this clone turned up once. The chain couples TRBV7-9 to TRBJ2-5; weak D call: TRBD1 (6 bases). Trimming pared 5 bases from V and 3 bases from J, leaving 10 bases between. Germline CDR1 reads SEHNR; CDR2 reads FQNEAQ (reference sequence). The CDR3 length is 13 residues. The DNA of the CDR3 is TGTGCCAGCAGCATCGGGACAAAAGAGACCCAGTACTTC. Its translation is CASSIGTKETQYF.

The CDR3 DNA reads TGTGCCAGCAGTTACTCTCAGGGGCATAGCGGGGAGCTGTTTTTT. As protein: CASSYSQGHSGELFF. The rearrangement joins TRBV6-5 to TRBJ2-2; a possible D gene is TRBD1 (6 bases). The CDR3 covers 15 residues. V was trimmed by 0 bases and J by 7 bases, leaving 12 bases between them. Germline V gene data show CDR1 as MNHEY and CDR2 as SVGAGI.

The gene calls are TRBV6-5 and TRBJ2-7, with TRBD1 matching over 11 bases. The germline gives CDR1 MNHEY, CDR2 SVGAGI. The ends lost 0 bases at V and 5 bases at J; junction bases unmatched: 3. The CDR3 is 15 residues long. The CDR3 region is CASSYSGTGGDEQYF. The DNA of the CDR3 is TGTGCCAGCAGTTACTCAGGGACAGGGGGAGACGAGCAGTACTTC.

The chain joins TRBV4-1 to TRBJ1-2; maybe TRBD1 (5 bases). Looked up from germline, CDR1 is MGHRA and CDR2 is YSYEKL. The CDR3 runs 14 residues. The ends were cut back, 4 bases at V and 3 bases at J, with 12 bases in the middle. The chain's CDR3 is CASSRWGFDYGYTF. The CDR3 DNA reads TGCGCCAGCAGCCGTTGGGGCTTTGACTATGGCTACACCTTC.

The gene calls are TRBV7-3 and TRBJ2-7, with D unclear. Trimming shortened V by 2 bases and J by 0 bases, and 17 bases separated the two germline ends. Germline values: CDR1 SGHTA, CDR2 FQGTGA. The CDR3 extends over 17 amino acids. The CDR3 nucleotides are TGTGCCAGCAGCTTATCCCCAACTTCTCGGAGCTCCTACGAGCAGTACTTC. This gives the protein CASSLSPTSRSSYEQYF.

This sequence joins TRBV6-6 and TRBJ2-5; 9 bases fit TRBD2. The J segment lost 5 bases and the V segment lost 7 bases, leaving 5 bases of the junction unmatched. This CDR3 region has 13 residues. CDR1 and CDR2 from the germline V gene are MNHNY and SVGAGI (reference sequence). CDR3 coding DNA: TGTGCCAGCATAGCGGGGGTAGGGGAGACCCAGTACTTC. Residues: CASIAGVGETQYF.

The chain has TRBV2 and TRBJ2-1; weak D call: TRBD2 (6 bases). V was trimmed by 2 bases and J by 5 bases, leaving 25 bases between them. Germline CDR1 and CDR2: SNHLY and FYNNEI. The CDR3 has 19 residues. The CDR3 nucleotides are TGTGCCAGCAGTGAACAATTTCTAATAGGCGGGAAAACCGACAATGAGCAGTTCTTC. Amino acids: CASSEQFLIGGKTDNEQFF.

The chain has TRBV6-1 and TRBJ2-1, with D hard to call. Germline assignment: CDR1 MNHNS and CDR2 SASEGT. This CDR3 is 12 amino acids long. The V end lost 7 bases, the J end lost 6 bases, and 10 bases lay between the germline ends. CDR3 coding DNA: TGTGCCAGCACCCTCGGTTTCAATGAGCAGTTCTTC. Translated, it gives CASTLGFNEQFF.

The chain couples TRBV6-5 to TRBJ2-1; D might be TRBD1 (6 bases). The CDR3 is made up of 14 amino acids. The germline V gene has CDR1 MNHEY and CDR2 SVGAGI. V dropped 2 bases and J dropped 8 bases, with 13 bases sitting between them. CDR3 sequence reads: CASSYRITGHEQFF. The DNA for the CDR3 is TGTGCCAGCAGTTACCGCATTACAGGGCATGAGCAGTTCTTC.